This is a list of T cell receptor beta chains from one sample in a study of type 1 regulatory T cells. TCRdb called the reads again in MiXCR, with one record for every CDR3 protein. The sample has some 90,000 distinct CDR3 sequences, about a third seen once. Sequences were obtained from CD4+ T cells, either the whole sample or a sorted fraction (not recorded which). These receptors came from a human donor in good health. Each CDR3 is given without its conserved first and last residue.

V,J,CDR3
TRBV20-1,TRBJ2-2,SASGRSSGRASTGELL
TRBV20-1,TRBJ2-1,SGRQASYNEQF
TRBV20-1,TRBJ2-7,SARDWSSPYEQY
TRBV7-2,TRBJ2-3,ASSFQAGARTDTQY
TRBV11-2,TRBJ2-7,ASRRGAGGAYEQY
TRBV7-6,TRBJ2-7,ASSLRSGLLNYEQY
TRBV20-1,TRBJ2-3,SARGGRSGTDTQY
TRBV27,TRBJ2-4,ASSSGAGVKNIQY
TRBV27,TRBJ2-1,ASSPIRDRHNEQF
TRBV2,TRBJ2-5,ASRDPGFLETQY
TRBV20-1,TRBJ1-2,SAVLGTGDNYGYT
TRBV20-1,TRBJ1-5,SARDGGGQPQH
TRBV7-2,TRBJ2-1,ASSLLREAYNEQF
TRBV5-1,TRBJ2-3,ASSPAPRLPDTQY
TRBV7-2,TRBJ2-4,ASSLYWGAGNIQY
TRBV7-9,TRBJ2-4,ASSPKPGTGIVKKNIQY
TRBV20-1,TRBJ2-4,SAHKGLAGNNIQY
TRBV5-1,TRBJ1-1,ASSKAPDTEAF
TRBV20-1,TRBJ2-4,SAANPDPGQKNIQY
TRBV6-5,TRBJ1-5,ASSSRGMDQPQH
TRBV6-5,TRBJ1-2,ASSTRAKYGYT
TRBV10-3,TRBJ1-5,ATKDAVGQPQH
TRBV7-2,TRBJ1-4,ASSLRGNNEKLF
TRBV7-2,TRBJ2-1,ASSLEGGKGNEQF
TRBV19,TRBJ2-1,ASSIGQLQSSEQF
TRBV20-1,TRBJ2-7,SAYNGQRAGEQY
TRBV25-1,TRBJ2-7,ASSEGLIRPLATITYEQY
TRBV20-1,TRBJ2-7,SARFREGLGQY
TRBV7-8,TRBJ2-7,ASSLAQGNEQY
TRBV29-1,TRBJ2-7,SVGGTSSSYEQY
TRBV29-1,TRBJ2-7,SVVGLAGHEQY
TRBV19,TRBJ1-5,ASSIGRGDQPQH
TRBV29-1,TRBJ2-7,SVSSLLGEQY
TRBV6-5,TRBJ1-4,ASSYSSPTPNEKLF
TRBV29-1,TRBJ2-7,SVEDFDEQY
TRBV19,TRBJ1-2,ASRALAGARNGYT
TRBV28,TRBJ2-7,ASNSGTSAYEQY
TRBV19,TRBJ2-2,ASRWEPGRNTGELF
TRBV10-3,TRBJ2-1,AISQGGTVEQF
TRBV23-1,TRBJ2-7,ASSPGEGQGDYEQY
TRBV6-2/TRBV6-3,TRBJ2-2,ASSSNTGELF
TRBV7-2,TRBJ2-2,ASPSGSFSGELF
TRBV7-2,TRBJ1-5,ASSLVGTGYNQPQH
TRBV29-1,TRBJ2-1,SAGLTDEQF
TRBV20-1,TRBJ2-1,SARTGGGNEQF
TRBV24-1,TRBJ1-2,ATSPDRDPYGYT
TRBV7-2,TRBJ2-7,ASSLIQGSYEQY
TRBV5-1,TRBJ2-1,ASSYDTGQGNEQF